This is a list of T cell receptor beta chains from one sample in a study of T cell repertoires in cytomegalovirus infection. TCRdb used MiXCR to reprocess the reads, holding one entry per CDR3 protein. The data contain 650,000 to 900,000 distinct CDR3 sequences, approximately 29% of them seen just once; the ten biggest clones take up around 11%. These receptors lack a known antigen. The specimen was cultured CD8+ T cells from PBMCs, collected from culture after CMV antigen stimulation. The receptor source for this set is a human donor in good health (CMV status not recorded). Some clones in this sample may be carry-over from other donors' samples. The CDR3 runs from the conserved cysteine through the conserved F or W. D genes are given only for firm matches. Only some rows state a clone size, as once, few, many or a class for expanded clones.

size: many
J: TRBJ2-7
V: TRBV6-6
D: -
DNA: TGTGCCAGCAGTTACACGGCAGGGACCTACGAGCAGTACTTC
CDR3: CASSYTAGTYEQYF

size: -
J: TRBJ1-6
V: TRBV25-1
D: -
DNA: TGTGCCAGCAGTGATAGGTATGGACCCCTCCACTTT
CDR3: CASSDRYGPLHF

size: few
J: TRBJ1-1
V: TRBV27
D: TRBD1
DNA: TGTGCCAGCAGTAAGGGGACAGGGGGCGCCGAGAACACTGAAGCTTTCTTT
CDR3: CASSKGTGGAENTEAFF

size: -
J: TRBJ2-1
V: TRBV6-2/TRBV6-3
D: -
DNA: TGTGCCAGCAGTTACGAGGGGACCTACAATGAGCAGTTCTTC
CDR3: CASSYEGTYNEQFF

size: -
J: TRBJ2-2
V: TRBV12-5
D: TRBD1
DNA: TGTGCTAGTGGCACTGGACAGGGGAACACCGGGGAGCTGTTTTTT
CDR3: CASGTGQGNTGELFF

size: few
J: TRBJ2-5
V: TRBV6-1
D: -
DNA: TGTGCCAGCAGTGCCCCTCGTCTTGGGGCTGAGACCCAGTACTTC
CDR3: CASSAPRLGAETQYF

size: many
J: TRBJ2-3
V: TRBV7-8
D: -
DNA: TGTGCCAGCAGCTTAGCGGCTGGGCTAGCGTTGGGTACAGATACGCAGTATTTT
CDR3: CASSLAAGLALGTDTQYF

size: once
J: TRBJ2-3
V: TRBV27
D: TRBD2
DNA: TGTGCCAGCAGTACCCTAGCGGGGCTCTTCACAGATACGCAGTATTTT
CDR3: CASSTLAGLFTDTQYF

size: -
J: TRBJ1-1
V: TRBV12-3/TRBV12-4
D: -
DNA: TGTGCCAGCAGTTTCCGGGGTGCTGAGGTTTTGAACACTGAAGCTTTCTTT
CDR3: CASSFRGAEVLNTEAFF

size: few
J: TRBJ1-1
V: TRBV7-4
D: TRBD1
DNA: TGTGCCAGCAGCTTAAGTGGTCAGGGGGCTCAAAGGACTGAAGCTTTCTTT
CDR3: CASSLSGQGAQRTEAFF

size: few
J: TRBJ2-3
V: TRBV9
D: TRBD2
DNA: TGTGCCAGCAGCGTAGATGGGACTAGGACTACCACAGATACGCAGTATTTT
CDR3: CASSVDGTRTTTDTQYF

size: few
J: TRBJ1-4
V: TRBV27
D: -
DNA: TGTGCCAGCAGTCCCGCCGGACCGTTTAATGAAAAACTGTTTTTT
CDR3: CASSPAGPFNEKLFF

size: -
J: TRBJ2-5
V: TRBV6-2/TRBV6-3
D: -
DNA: TGTGCCAGCTGGGCAGGGGGGGAGACCCAGTACTTC
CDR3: CASWAGGETQYF

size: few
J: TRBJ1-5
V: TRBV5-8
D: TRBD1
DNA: TGTGCCAGCAGCTCCCGGGACAGCTATCAGCCCCAGCATTTT
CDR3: CASSSRDSYQPQHF

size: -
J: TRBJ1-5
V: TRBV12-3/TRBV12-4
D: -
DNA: TGTGCCAGCAGTTCCCAGGACTGGCAGCCCCAGCATTTT
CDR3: CASSSQDWQPQHF

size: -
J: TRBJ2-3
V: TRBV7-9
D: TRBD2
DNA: TGTGCCAGCAGCTTAGAAGGGGACAGGGGACTAGCGGGGGGCCGCACAGATACGCAGTATTTT
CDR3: CASSLEGDRGLAGGRTDTQYF

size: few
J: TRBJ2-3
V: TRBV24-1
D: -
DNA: TGTGCCACCGTTGGCCCTGGAGGTACGCAGTATTTT
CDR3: CATVGPGGTQYF

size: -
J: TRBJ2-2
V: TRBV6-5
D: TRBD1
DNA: TGTGCCAGCAGCAGACAGGGGGCTGCCGGGGAGCTGTTTTTT
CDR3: CASSRQGAAGELFF

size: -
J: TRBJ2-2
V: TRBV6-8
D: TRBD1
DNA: TGTGCCAGCAGATGGGGACAGTATAACACCGGGGAGCTGTTTTTT
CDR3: CASRWGQYNTGELFF

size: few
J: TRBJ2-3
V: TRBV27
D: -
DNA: TGTGCCAGCACCCCATCCCCCGGGGGCGGGGATACGCAGTATTTT
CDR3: CASTPSPGGGDTQYF

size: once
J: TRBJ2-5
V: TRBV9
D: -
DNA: TGTGCCAACAGCCACCCGGGACTCCCAAGCCGTGAGACCCAGTACTTC
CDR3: CANSHPGLPSRETQYF

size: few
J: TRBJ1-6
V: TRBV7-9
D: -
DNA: TGTGCCAGCAGCTTGGGGCAGGGGCTCCTCACCCTCCACTTT
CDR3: CASSLGQGLLTLHF

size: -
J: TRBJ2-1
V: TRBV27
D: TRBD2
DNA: TGTGCCAGCAGTTTATCGCCGGGACTAGCGGGCAGTGTGTACAATGAGCAGTTCTTC
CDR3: CASSLSPGLAGSVYNEQFF

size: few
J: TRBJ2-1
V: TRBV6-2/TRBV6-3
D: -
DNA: TGTGCCAGCAGTTACTCCGGGACTTACAATGAGCAGTTCTTC
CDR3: CASSYSGTYNEQFF

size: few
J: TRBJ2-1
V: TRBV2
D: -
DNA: TGTGCCAGCAGAGATTACAATGAGCAGTTCTTC
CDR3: CASRDYNEQFF

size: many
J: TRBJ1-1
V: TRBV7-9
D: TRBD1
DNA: TGTGCCAGCAGTCGTACAGGGGTAGGGATGAACACTGAAGCTTTCTTT
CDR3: CASSRTGVGMNTEAFF

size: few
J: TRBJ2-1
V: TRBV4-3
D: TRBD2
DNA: TGCGCCAGCAGCCAAGATTGGGCTAGCGGGGGGGCCCACAATGAGCAGTTCTTC
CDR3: CASSQDWASGGAHNEQFF

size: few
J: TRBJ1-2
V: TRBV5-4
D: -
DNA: TGTGCCAGCAGTTTTCCTACTCACCGGGAGGTGGGGGCAATCTATGGCTACACCTTC
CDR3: CASSFPTHREVGAIYGYTF

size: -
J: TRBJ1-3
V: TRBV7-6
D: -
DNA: TGTGCCAGCAGCTTAGCGGGTTTAGGAAACACCATATATTTT
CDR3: CASSLAGLGNTIYF

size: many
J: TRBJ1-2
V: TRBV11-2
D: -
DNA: TGTGCCAGCAGCTTTTCCCCCGAGAGGTCAGCTAACTATGGCTACACCTTC
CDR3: CASSFSPERSANYGYTF

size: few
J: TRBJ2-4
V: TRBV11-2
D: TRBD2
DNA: TGTGCCAGCAGCTTACATGGGACTAGCGGGGGAACAACCAAAAACATTCAGTACTTC
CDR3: CASSLHGTSGGTTKNIQYF

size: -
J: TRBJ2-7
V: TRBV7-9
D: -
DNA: TGTGCCAGCAGCAGAGCGGCGTACGAGCAGTACTTC
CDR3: CASSRAAYEQYF

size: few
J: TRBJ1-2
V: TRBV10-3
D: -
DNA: TGTGCCATCAGTGAGTCGGTCGACAGTTCCACCGGGGGCTACACCTTC
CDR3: CAISESVDSSTGGYTF

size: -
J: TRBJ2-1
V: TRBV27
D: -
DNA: TGTGCCAGCAGTTTCCTCACCCGATACAATGAGCAGTTCTTC
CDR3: CASSFLTRYNEQFF

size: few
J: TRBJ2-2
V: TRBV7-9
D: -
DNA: TGTGCCAGCAGCTTAGAGGGCCTCCTGAACACCGGGGAGCTGTTTTTT
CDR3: CASSLEGLLNTGELFF

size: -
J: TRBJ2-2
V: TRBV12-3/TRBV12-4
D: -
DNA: TGTGCCAGCAGCCATGTGGCCTCTACCGACCCCGGGGAGCTGTTTTTT
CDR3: CASSHVASTDPGELFF

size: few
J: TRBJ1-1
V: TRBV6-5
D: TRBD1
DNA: TGTGCCAGCAGTTATCGGCAGGGGGCCACTGAAGCTTTCTTT
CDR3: CASSYRQGATEAFF

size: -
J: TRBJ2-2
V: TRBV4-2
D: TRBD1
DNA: TGTGCCAGCAGCCAGGCTACAGGGGAAGGCACCGGGGAGCTGTTTTTT
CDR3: CASSQATGEGTGELFF

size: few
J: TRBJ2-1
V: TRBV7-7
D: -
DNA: TGTGCTAGCAGCTCGGGGACGCCTAGCTCCTACAATGAGCAGTTCTTC
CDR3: CASSSGTPSSYNEQFF

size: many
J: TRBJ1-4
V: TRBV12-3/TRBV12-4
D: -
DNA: TGTGCCAGCAGTCCTACAGGAACCCCAACTAATGAAAAACTGTTTTTT
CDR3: CASSPTGTPTNEKLFF

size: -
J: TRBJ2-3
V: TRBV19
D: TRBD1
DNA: TGTGCCAGTAGTACCAGGACAGGTATCGGCACAGATACGCAGTATTTT
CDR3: CASSTRTGIGTDTQYF

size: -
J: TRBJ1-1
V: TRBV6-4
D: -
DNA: TGTGCCAGCAGTGACTCAGGGCAGGGGTTGACTGAAGCTTTCTTT
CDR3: CASSDSGQGLTEAFF

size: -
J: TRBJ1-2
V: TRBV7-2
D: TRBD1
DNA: TGTGCCAGCTCCTGGACAGGGGGCCATGGCTACACCTTC
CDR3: CASSWTGGHGYTF

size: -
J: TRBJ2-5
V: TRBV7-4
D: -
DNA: TGTGCCAGCAGCTTCTTCTCGGTAGTCCAAGAGACCCAGTACTTC
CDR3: CASSFFSVVQETQYF

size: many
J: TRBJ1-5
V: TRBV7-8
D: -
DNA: TGTGCCAGCAGTCCCACGGACGGAAATAGCAATCAGCCCCAGCATTTT
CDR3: CASSPTDGNSNQPQHF

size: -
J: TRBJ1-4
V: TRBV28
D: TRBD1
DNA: TGTGCCAGCAGTCCCGAGGACAGGGTTAATGAAAAACTGTTTTTT
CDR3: CASSPEDRVNEKLFF

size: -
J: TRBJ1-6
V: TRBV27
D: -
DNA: TGTGCCAGCAGTTTACCGTTCGTGGGAACAACAAATAATTCACCCCTCCACTTT
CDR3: CASSLPFVGTTNNSPLHF

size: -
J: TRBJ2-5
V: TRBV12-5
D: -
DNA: TGTGCTAGTGGTTTGGTGGAAGGGCGCCGTGAGACCCAGTACTTC
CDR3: CASGLVEGRRETQYF

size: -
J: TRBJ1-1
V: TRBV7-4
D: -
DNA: TGTGCCAGCAGCTCGGTTGTCGGACATATGAACACTGAAGCTTTCTTT
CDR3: CASSSVVGHMNTEAFF

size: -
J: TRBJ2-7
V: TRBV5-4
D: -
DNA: TGTGCCAGCAGCTTTTGGGGTCTTACCTACGAGCAGTACTTC
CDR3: CASSFWGLTYEQYF

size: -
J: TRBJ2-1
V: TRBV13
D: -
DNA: TGTGCCAGCAGCTTCAAAGGGGACTCCTACAATGAGCAGTTCTTC
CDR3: CASSFKGDSYNEQFF

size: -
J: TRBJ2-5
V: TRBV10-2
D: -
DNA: TGCGCCAGCAGTGAGTTCAGCTTCCAAGAGACCCAGTACTTC
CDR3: CASSEFSFQETQYF

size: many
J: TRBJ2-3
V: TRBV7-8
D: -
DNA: TGTGCCAGCAGCTTACAGGGATTCACAGATACGCAGTATTTT
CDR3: CASSLQGFTDTQYF

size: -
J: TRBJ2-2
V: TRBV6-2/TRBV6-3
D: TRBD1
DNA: TGTGCCAGCAATAGGGACAGTACGGACACCGGGGAGCTGTTTTTT
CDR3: CASNRDSTDTGELFF

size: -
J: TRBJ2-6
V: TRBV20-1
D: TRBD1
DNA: TGCAGTGCACACCCTTGGACAGGGGACTCTGGGGCCAACGTCCTGACTTTC
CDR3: CSAHPWTGDSGANVLTF